This T cell receptor beta chain was sequenced during a study of T-cell reconstitution after alpha-beta-depleted transplantation in children (dated by TCRdb to between 2015 and 2016). General notes on the study: Using TCR repertoire profiling, the study quantitatively followed how T-cell immune reconstitution unfolded in children after TCRalphabeta/CD19-depleted allogeneic hematopoietic cell transplantation.

Libraries were made using PCR. The sequencer was an Illumina HiSeq 2500. TCR libraries were prepared with molecular barcoding, using unique molecular identifiers to normalize TCRbeta repertoire quantification. TCRdb redid the processing of the public reads, applying fastp at Q25 and MiXCR, and retained in-frame beta chains. Every entry covers one CDR3 protein and lists the most common genes and DNA from its rows. The sample has around 500,000 distinct CDR3 sequences on record, more than 20% of them singletons. In total, the top ten clones hold 13% to 15% of the sample. The CDR1 and CDR2 encoded by the germline V gene (reference sequence) are SEHNR and FQNEAQ. Trimming removed 5 bases from V and 2 bases from J; the gene matches leave 7 bases unexplained. Taken from cysteine to phenylalanine, the CDR3 has 15 residues. The sequence is cut down to CDR3 DNA, 45 bases in frame from base 1. Study-wide findings and limitations: Hyperexpanded clone frequencies declined over subsequent months; after one year, T-cell counts and TCRbeta diversity were mostly attributed to newly produced T cells. The apparently early recovery of alphabetaT-cell counts about two months after transplant reportedly depended on only several hundred rapidly expanded clones that came from non-depleted graft cells. In some patients, high TCRbeta diversity at day 60 was attributed to recipient T cells and intrathymic progenitors that had survived conditioning.

Comments on this clonotype: Its antigen is still unknown. No quality values exist for individual bases; no much larger clone is one base distant.

Explained via the paper, the treatment or condition label denotes: allogeneic hematopoietic cell transplantation with graft depleted of TCRalphabeta T cells and CD19 B cells. TCRalphabeta/CD19-depleted allogeneic hematopoietic cell grafts were given to the transplant recipients, all of whom were children. The chain is encoded by TRBV7-9 joined to TRBJ2-5; a stretch of 8 junction bases matches TRBD2. The specimen was PBMCs, mostly from graft donor cells, collected 360 days after TCRalphabeta/CD19-depleted stem cell transplant. The source is a boy in the first two years of life who had a stem cell transplant for acute myeloid leukemia, so the T cells may come from the graft donor. The nucleotides read TGTGCCAGCAGCCCGCCGGGAGGGACACAAGAGACCCAGTACTTC. The translation is CASSPPGGTQETQYF.